This T cell receptor (beta chain) comes out of a study of blood T cells in healthy people across ages. Study results and caveats: Measured against age, TCR beta diversity per million T cells decreased in a roughly linear manner.

The people who gave samples were healthy Caucasians from Russia, aged about 6 to 100. For the second PCR, which ran for about 7 to 11 cycles, a sample-barcoded 5' primer and a J-beta primer mix were used. Each cDNA molecule was tagged by a template-switch adaptor that had 12 random nucleotides. TCRdb ran MiXCR on the 5' RACE reads and lists one entry per CDR3 protein. The table includes roughly 1.4 million distinct CDR3 sequences, almost 60% detected once. Of note for this clonotype: Its cognate antigen is unknown.

The CDR3 has 15 amino acids. Germline CDR1 and CDR2: MGHRA and YSYEKL. The receptor was derived from a man between 18 and 35 years old in good health. Sequencing was carried out using blood. The rearrangement joins TRBV4-1 to TRBJ2-4; 12 bases line up with TRBD2. The DNA end is more similar to TRBJ2-5, so the J call may be wrong. This chain's CDR3 is CASSRTSGDQETQYF. CDR3 sequence (DNA): TGCGCCAGCAGTCGGACTAGCGGGGACCAAGAGACCCAGTACTTC.